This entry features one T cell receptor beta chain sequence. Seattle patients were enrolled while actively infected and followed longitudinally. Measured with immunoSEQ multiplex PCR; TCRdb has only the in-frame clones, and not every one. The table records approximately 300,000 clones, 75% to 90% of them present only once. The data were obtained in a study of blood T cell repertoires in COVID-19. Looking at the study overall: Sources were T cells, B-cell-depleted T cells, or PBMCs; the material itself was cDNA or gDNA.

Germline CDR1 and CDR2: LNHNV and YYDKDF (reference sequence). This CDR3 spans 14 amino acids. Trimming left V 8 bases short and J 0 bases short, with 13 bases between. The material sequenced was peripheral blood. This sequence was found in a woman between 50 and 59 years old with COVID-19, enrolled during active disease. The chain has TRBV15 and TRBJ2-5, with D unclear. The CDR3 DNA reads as TGTGCCACCGGTGGCTGGCCCAACCAAGAGACCCAGTACTTC. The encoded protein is CATGGWPNQETQYF. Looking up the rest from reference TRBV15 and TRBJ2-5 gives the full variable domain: DAMVIQNPRYQVTQFGKPVTLSCSQTLNHNVMYWYQQKSSQAPKLLFHYYDKDFNNEADTPDNFQSRRPNTSFCFLDIRSPGLGDTAMYLCATGGWPNQETQYFGPGTRLLVL.